The 18 T cell receptor beta chains below come from one sample, sequenced in a study of ipilimumab plus nivolumab after autologous stem cell transplantation (dated by TCRdb to about 2021). The method behind the library was the immunoSEQ multiplex PCR assay. Drawn from immuneACCESS, this table holds only the in-frame rearrangements with V and J called that TCRdb kept. Clones are partly lost; checked studies trace under half to an unresolved V gene and leave the rest unexplained. This sample has some 41,000 clones in its table, and 90% to 95% of those were observed once. Together, the top ten hold more than 0.7% of the sample. The sequenced sample was PBMCs, obtained in a trial of ipilimumab plus nivolumab as post-transplant consolidation. The source is a male donor with multiple myeloma.

V gene TRBV7-2 combines with J gene TRBJ2-2, with no clear D. Germline V lookup: CDR1 SGHTA, CDR2 FQGNSA. CDR3 length equals 16 residues. Between the trimmed V and J ends, which lost 2 bases and 5 bases, there was a span of 15 bases. Written as DNA, the CDR3 is TGTGCCAGCAGCTTAATGGTAACAGCCGCAACCGGGGAGCTGTTTTTT. Translating gives CASSLMVTAATGELFF.

This chain connects TRBV9 to TRBJ2-3, with D uncertain. Looked up from germline, CDR1 is SGDLS and CDR2 is YYNGEE. The CDR3 is made up of 14 amino acids. The V end lost 4 bases, the J end lost 1 base, and 10 bases lay between the germline ends. The CDR3 nucleotides are TGTGCCAGCAGCCCACTGACCCGCACAGATACGCAGTATTTT. Protein sequence: CASSPLTRTDTQYF. The full variable domain, in which reference TRBV9 and TRBJ2-3 provide the parts outside the CDR3, is DSGVTQTPKHLITATGQRVTLRCSPRSGDLSVYWYQQSLDQGLQFLIQYYNGEERAKGNILERFSAQQFPDLHSELNLSSLELGDSALYFCASSPLTRTDTQYFGPGTRLTVL.

V and J are TRBV6-5 and TRBJ2-5, with 8 bases aligning to TRBD1. The V and J ends lost 6 bases and 1 base, in that order; junction bases with no gene match: 7. The CDR3 contains 15 residues. Germline loops: CDR1 MNHEY, CDR2 SVGAGI. The CDR3 here is CASSRNRGFQETQYF. Written as DNA, the CDR3 is TGTGCCAGCAGCCGAAACAGGGGGTTCCAAGAGACCCAGTACTTC.

V and J are TRBV6-5 and TRBJ2-7; D perhaps matches TRBD1 (5 bases). The CDR3 spans 13 residues. Germline V lookup: CDR1 MNHEY, CDR2 SVGAGI. Trimming stripped 6 bases from V and 1 base from J, with 10 bases between. CDR3 nucleotides: TGTGCCAGCAGACACACAGGTTCCTACGAGCAGTACTTC. Protein sequence: CASRHTGSYEQYF.

The chain joins TRBV28 to TRBJ2-5; D is perhaps TRBD2 (6 bases). With the DNA end fitting TRBJ2-7 better, the J assignment may be wrong. CDR3 size: 15 residues. Germline values: CDR1 MDHEN, CDR2 SYDVKM. CDR3 sequence reads: CASSGGSGDPYEQYF. Written as DNA, the CDR3 is TGTGCCAGCAGTGGAGGTTCGGGGGACCCCTACGAGCAGTACTTC.

This clone was detected a few times. The V gene is TRBV7-9, the J gene TRBJ2-7, with TRBD1 matching over 8 bases. The germline gives CDR1 SEHNR, CDR2 FQNEAQ (reference sequence). The CDR3 contains 14 residues. V lost 5 bases to trimming and J lost 5 bases; unmatched junction nucleotides: 8. The CDR3 sequence is CASSRGQGLDEQYF. The CDR3 region has the DNA TGTGCCAGCAGCCGAGGACAGGGTTTGGACGAGCAGTACTTC.

The V gene is TRBV7-3, the J gene TRBJ2-7; TRBD1 aligns across 8 bases. The CDR3 totals 15 residues. Germline CDR1 reads SGHTA; CDR2 reads FQGTGA. J gave up 6 bases and V 5 bases, and 12 bases lay outside the gene matches. Here the CDR3 reads CASSPQDRVEGEQYF. CDR3 in DNA: TGTGCCAGCAGCCCCCAGGACAGGGTCGAGGGCGAGCAGTACTTC.

This chain connects TRBV18 to TRBJ1-2; D remains unclear. CDR1 and CDR2 (germline): KGHSH, LQKENI. This CDR3 spans 13 amino acids. V lost 4 bases and J 3 bases, leaving 9 bases between the germline ends. The CDR3 here is CASSLTGDYGYTF. The CDR3 bases are TGTGCCAGCTCACTAACGGGTGACTATGGCTACACCTTC.

This clone was seen a single time. The V call is TRBV4-3, the J call TRBJ2-7, with TRBD1 as a possible D gene (5 bases). This CDR3 contains 13 residues. Trimming took 4 bases from V and 6 from J, leaving 13 bases between them. Germline lookup yields CDR1 LGHNA and CDR2 YSLEER. The CDR3 coding sequence is TGCGCCAGCAGCCGGAATAGGGGCCTCGAGCAGTACTTC. Its translation: CASSRNRGLEQYF.

This rearrangement joins TRBV5-6 to TRBJ2-6; D unclear. The CDR3 extends over 17 amino acids. V was trimmed by 0 bases and J by 1 base, leaving 11 bases between them. Looked up from germline, CDR1 is SGHDT and CDR2 is YYEEEE. The CDR3 DNA reads as TGTGCCAGCAGCTTGGATCTCAGCGTTTCTGGGGCCAACGTCCTGACTTTC. This encodes CASSLDLSVSGANVLTF.

This clone occurred once. V and J are TRBV18 and TRBJ2-3; 7 positions agree with TRBD1. The CDR3 extends over 16 amino acids. From germline, CDR1 is KGHSH and CDR2 LQKENI. V lost 2 bases to trimming and J lost 0 bases; unmatched junction nucleotides: 5. The CDR3 DNA reads as TGTGCCAGCTCACCAGAGGGGGCTTATAGCACAGATACGCAGTATTTT. Its protein product is CASSPEGAYSTDTQYF.

The V gene is TRBV18, the J gene TRBJ2-7; the match to TRBD1 covers 12 bases. CDR1 and CDR2 (germline): KGHSH, LQKENI. The CDR3 contains 15 residues. Trimming removed 3 bases from V and 5 bases from J; junction bases left unmatched: 5. The CDR3 loop reads CASSPRDRGRDEQYF. The DNA of the CDR3 is TGTGCCAGCTCACCCCGGGACAGGGGGCGGGACGAGCAGTACTTC.

V is TRBV27 and J is TRBJ2-1; the D is unclear. V was trimmed by 2 bases and J by 14 bases, leaving 16 bases between them. CDR1 MNHEY and CDR2 SMNVEV come from the germline V gene (reference sequence). CDR3 length: 13 amino acids. CDR3: CASSLSGAQTEFF. The DNA for the CDR3 is TGTGCCAGCAGTTTAAGTGGAGCACAGACTGAGTTCTTC.

This clone was observed once. This chain uses TRBV4-1 with TRBJ2-1, with unresolved D. Germline V gives CDR1 MGHRA, CDR2 YSYEKL. The CDR3 sequence is 19 residues long. V lost 0 bases and J 9 bases, leaving 27 bases between the germline ends. The DNA for the CDR3 is TGCGCCAGCAGCCAAGATCTAGGGCAAAGGGTAGAAGCCTCCCGTGAGCAGTTCTTC. Residues: CASSQDLGQRVEASREQFF.

This chain links TRBV4-3 with TRBJ2-1, with 13 bases that match TRBD2. The CDR3 contains 15 residues. Per the germline V gene, CDR1 is LGHNA and CDR2 is YSLEER. V shed 4 bases, J shed 6 bases, and the junction held 3 bases outside the gene matches. CDR3 sequence (DNA): TGCGCCAGCAGCCCGGGACTAGCGGGAATCAATGAGCAGTTCTTC. It translates to CASSPGLAGINEQFF.

V is TRBV6-5 and J is TRBJ1-4; 7 positions match TRBD1. Trimming removed 7 bases from V and 8 bases from J; junction bases left unmatched: 7. The CDR3 runs 13 residues. Germline-derived CDR1 and CDR2 are MNHEY and SVGAGI. For the CDR3, the DNA is TGTGCCAGCACGAGACAGGGCGGCGAAAAACTGTTTTTT. This sequence encodes CASTRQGGEKLFF.

The chain is built from TRBV19 and TRBJ1-5; a weak D match, TRBD1 (5 bases). This CDR3 is built from 13 residues. Per the germline V gene, CDR1 is LNHDA and CDR2 is SQIVND (reference sequence). V lost 1 base to trimming and J lost 5 bases, with 6 bases between them. The CDR3 region is CASSIGRDQPQHF. The DNA of the CDR3 is TGTGCCAGTAGTATAGGCAGGGATCAGCCCCAGCATTTT.

The CDR3 is CASSLGQDYSYEQYF. The CDR3 DNA follows: TGTGCCAGCAGCTTAGGGCAGGACTACTCCTACGAGCAGTACTTC. This chain connects TRBV7-9 to TRBJ2-7, with D possibly being TRBD2 (6 bases). The CDR3 extends over 15 amino acids. V was clipped by 1 base and J by 0 bases, with 10 bases between them. CDR1 is SEHNR, CDR2 FQNEAQ, per germline (reference sequence).